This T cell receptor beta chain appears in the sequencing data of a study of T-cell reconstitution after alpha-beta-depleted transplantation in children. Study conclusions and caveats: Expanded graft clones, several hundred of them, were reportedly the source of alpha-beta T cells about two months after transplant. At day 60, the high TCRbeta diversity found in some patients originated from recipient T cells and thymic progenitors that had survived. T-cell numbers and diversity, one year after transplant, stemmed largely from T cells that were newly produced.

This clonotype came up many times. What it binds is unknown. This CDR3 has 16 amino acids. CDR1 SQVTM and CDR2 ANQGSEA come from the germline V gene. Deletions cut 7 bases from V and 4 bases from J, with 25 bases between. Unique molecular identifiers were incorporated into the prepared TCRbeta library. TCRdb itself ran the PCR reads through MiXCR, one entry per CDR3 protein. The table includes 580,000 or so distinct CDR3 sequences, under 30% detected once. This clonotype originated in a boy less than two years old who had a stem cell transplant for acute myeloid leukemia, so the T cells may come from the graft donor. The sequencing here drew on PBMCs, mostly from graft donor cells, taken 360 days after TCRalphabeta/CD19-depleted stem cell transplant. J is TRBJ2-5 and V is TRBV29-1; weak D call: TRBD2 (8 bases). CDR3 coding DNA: TGCAGCGCCGAGGTCGGGACTAGGGGGCTCAGAGAGACCCAGTACTTC. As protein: CSAEVGTRGLRETQYF.